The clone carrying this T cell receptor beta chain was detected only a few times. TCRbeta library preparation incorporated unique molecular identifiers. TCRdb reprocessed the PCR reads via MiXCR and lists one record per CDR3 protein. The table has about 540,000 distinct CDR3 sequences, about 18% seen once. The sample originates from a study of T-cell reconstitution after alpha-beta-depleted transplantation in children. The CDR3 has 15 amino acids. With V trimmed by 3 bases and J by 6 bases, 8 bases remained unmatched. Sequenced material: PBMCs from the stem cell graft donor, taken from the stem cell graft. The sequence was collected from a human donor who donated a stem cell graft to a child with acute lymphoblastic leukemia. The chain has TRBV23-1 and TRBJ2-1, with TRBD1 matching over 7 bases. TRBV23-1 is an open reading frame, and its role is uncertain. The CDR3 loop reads CASSQGDRQGNEQFF. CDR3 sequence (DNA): TGCGCCAGCAGTCAGGGAGACCGACAGGGCAATGAGCAGTTCTTC.